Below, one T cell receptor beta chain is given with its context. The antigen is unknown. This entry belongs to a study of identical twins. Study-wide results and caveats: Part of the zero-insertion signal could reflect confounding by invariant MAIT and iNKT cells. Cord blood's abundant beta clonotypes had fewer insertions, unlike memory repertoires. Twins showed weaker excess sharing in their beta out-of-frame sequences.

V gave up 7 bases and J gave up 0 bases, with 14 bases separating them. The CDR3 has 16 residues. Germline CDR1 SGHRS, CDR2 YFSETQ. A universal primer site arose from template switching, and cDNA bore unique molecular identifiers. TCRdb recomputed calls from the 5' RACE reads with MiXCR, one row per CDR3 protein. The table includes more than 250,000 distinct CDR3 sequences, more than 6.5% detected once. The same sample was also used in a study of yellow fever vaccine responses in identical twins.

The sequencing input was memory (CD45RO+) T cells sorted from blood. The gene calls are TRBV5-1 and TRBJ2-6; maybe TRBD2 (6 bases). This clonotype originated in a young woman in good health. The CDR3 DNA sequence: TGCGCCAGCCGCGGGGCCCCAGGCTCTGGGGCCAACGTCCTGACTTTC. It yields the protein CASRGAPGSGANVLTF. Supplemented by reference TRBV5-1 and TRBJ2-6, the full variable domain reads KAGVTQTPRYLIKTRGQQVTLSCSPISGHRSVSWYQQTPGQGLQFLFEYFSETQRNKGNFPGRFSGRQFSNSRSEMNVSTLELGDSALYLCASRGAPGSGANVLTFGAGSRLTVL.